This TCR beta chain was captured in a study of CXCR3-negative and CXCR3-positive naive CD8 T cells. The overall study: The libraries together contributed 110 million to 150 million TRB reads, each supplying about 1.5 +/- 0.3 million.

Triplicate sorts of 290,000 or so cells per CD8+ subset. With UMI labels, 5' RACE was used to prepare the TRB cDNA libraries. TCRdb derives one entry per CDR3 protein from the 5' RACE reads, leaving out DNA. The sample has some 130,000 distinct CDR3 sequences. The source of this sequence is a human donor in good health. Some clones in this sample may be carry-over from other donors' samples. The sample comprised naive CXCR3- CD8+ T cells from blood. Subset given: CD45RO-CCR7+CD27+CD95- naive CD8+ T cells lacking CXCR3 (TNR3-).

The CDR3 here is CASSSGMTYEQYF. This chain uses TRBV4-1 with TRBJ2-7; the D gene TCRdb calls, TRBD2, cannot be checked with no DNA. The V gene's germline CDR1 is MGHRA and CDR2 YSYEKL. This CDR3 is 13 amino acids long.